A single sample gave rise to the 26 T cell receptor beta chains below, sequenced in a study of control samples from healthy donors and cancer patients. Generated by immunoSEQ multiplex PCR, the TCRdb table keeps only in-frame clones and is missing some. The sample includes 78,000 or so clones, about 88% of them seen just once. Sequencing was carried out using blood. The origin of the receptors is a woman aged 45-59 years in good health.

J is TRBJ2-7 and V is TRBV24-1; the D call may be TRBD1 or TRBD2 (5 bases each). V was cut by 2 bases and J by 4 bases, with 23 bases left in between. CDR1 is KGHDR, CDR2 SFDVKD, per germline. The CDR3 totals 18 residues. The CDR3 sequence: CATSDSPRLGPSVYEQYF. CDR3 sequence (DNA): TGTGCCACCAGTGATTCCCCGAGACTGGGACCTTCTGTGTACGAGCAGTACTTC.

Written as DNA, the CDR3 is TGTGCCAGTAGTATGGGTCTCAGGAGCTCTGGAAACACCATATATTTT. Translated: CASSMGLRSSGNTIYF. This chain uses TRBV19 with TRBJ1-3, with D hard to call. This CDR3 contains 16 residues. Germline loops: CDR1 LNHDA, CDR2 SQIVND (reference sequence). The V and J ends lost 3 bases and 0 bases respectively, with 12 bases between them.

This clone was observed a handful of times. The CDR3, as DNA: TGCGCCAGCAGCCAAGAAAGAAGGAACGTCCCGGGACAGGGGGATACGCAGTATTTT. It yields the protein CASSQERRNVPGQGDTQYF. The rearrangement uses TRBV4-1 and TRBJ2-3; 10 bases align to TRBD1. With V trimmed by 0 bases and J by 6 bases, 15 bases remained unmatched. The CDR3 loop spans 19 amino acids. CDR1 is MGHRA, CDR2 YSYEKL, per germline.

The chain couples TRBV15 to TRBJ2-7, with D unresolved. The CDR3 sequence is 15 residues long. Germline CDR1 reads LNHNV; CDR2 reads YYDKDF (reference sequence). Trimming pared 0 bases from V and 2 bases from J, leaving 11 bases between. The CDR3 DNA reads TGTGCCACCAGCAGAGAAGCCCTTTTGACCTACGAGCAGTACTTC. As protein: CATSREALLTYEQYF.

This chain uses TRBV7-9 with TRBJ2-7, with no clear D. V dropped 6 bases and J dropped 5 bases, with 11 bases sitting between them. This CDR3 has 12 amino acids. The V gene's germline CDR1 is SEHNR and CDR2 FQNEAQ (reference sequence). The CDR3: CASRPIGHEQYF. The CDR3 coding sequence is TGTGCCAGCAGACCAATTGGGCACGAGCAGTACTTC.

The J gene is TRBJ2-5, the V gene TRBV5-6; TRBD2 is a possible D gene (5 bases). The CDR3 length is 15 residues. V lost 2 bases and J lost 5, with 16 bases in between. Per germline, CDR1 SGHDT and CDR2 YYEEEE. The CDR3 loop is CASSFLSGNSETQYF. CDR3 DNA sequence: TGTGCCAGCAGCTTTCTATCGGGGAATTCGGAGACCCAGTACTTC.

The V gene is TRBV25-1, the J gene TRBJ1-4; D is perhaps TRBD1 (6 bases). V was pared by 0 bases and J by 7 bases, with 15 bases between. Germline CDR1 reads MGHDK; CDR2 reads SYGVNS. The CDR3 extends over 16 amino acids. In nucleotides, the CDR3 is TGTGCCAGCAGTGAATATGGTGGGGGGCGAGGTGAAAAACTGTTTTTT. Amino acid sequence: CASSEYGGGRGEKLFF.

This clone has only one observation. The chain employs TRBV6-5 and TRBJ2-2; 7 bases are shared with TRBD1. The CDR3 length is 14 residues. J was trimmed by 2 bases and V by 7 bases; bases with no gene match: 4. From germline, CDR1 is MNHEY and CDR2 SVGAGI. The CDR3 protein is CASTRTGNTGELFF. CDR3 in DNA: TGTGCCAGCACTCGGACAGGAAACACCGGGGAGCTGTTTTTT.

This rearrangement joins TRBV5-8 to TRBJ2-3, with 13 bases matching TRBD2. Trimming cost V 0 bases and J 4 bases; bases outside gene matches: 5. Germline V gene lookup returns CDR1 SGHTS and CDR2 YDEGEE. CDR3 length: 17 amino acids. The CDR3 reads CASSLGTSGGLSDTQYF. Here the CDR3 DNA reads TGTGCCAGCAGCTTGGGGACTAGCGGGGGATTATCAGATACGCAGTATTTT. Full variable domain (rest looked up from reference TRBV5-8 and TRBJ2-3): EAGVTQSPTHLIKTRGQQATLRCSPISGHTSVYWYQQALGLGLQFLLWYDEGEERNRGNFPPRFSGRQFPNYSSELNVNALELEDSALYLCASSLGTSGGLSDTQYFGPGTRLTVL.

The CDR3 DNA reads TGTGCCAGTAGGGGTCGGCAGCCCCAGCATTTT. Amino acids: CASRGRQPQHF. The genes are TRBV27 and TRBJ1-5, with D tentatively TRBD1 (5 bases). V was shortened by 9 bases and J by 7 bases, with 10 bases between the two germline ends. In germline, CDR1 is MNHEY, CDR2 SMNVEV (reference sequence). This CDR3 spans 11 amino acids.

The chain joins TRBV18 to TRBJ1-2; D call uncertain. The length of the CDR3 is 14 residues. The V end lost 5 bases, the J end lost 5 bases, and 15 bases lay between the germline ends. CDR1 is KGHSH and CDR2 is LQKENI in the germline V gene. For the CDR3, the DNA is TGTGCCAGCTCATCCACGGACGGTTCATATGGCTACACCTTC. This gives the protein CASSSTDGSYGYTF.

This clone is termed medium-sized. The rearrangement uses TRBV6-5 and TRBJ2-3, with D tentatively TRBD2 (6 bases). CDR3 length: 13 residues. Per germline, CDR1 MNHEY and CDR2 SVGAGI. V lost 0 bases, J lost 6 bases, and 7 bases lay in between. The CDR3 spells CASSYSEGDTQYF. CDR3 nucleotides: TGTGCCAGCAGTTACTCGGAGGGCGATACGCAGTATTTT.

Concerning this clone: The germline gene is not matched at one end of the junction; a read error may be the cause. The chain recombines TRBV5-6 with TRBJ2-7; D possibly corresponds to TRBD2 (5 bases). This CDR3 is 12 amino acids long. The germline V gene encodes CDR1 SGHDT and CDR2 YYEEEE. The CDR3 region is CASSLGTEEALF. CDR3 nucleotides: TGTGCCAGCAGCTTGGGGACGGAGGAAGCACTCTTC.

The CDR3, as DNA: TGTGCCAGCAGCCAGGCAGGGGAGATAGGCGAGCAGTACTTC. Its protein is CASSQAGEIGEQYF. This chain connects TRBV3-1 (or the pseudogene TRBV3-2) to TRBJ2-7, with a tentative D call TRBD1 (6 bases). CDR1 and CDR2 from the germline V gene are LGHDT and YNNKEL (reference sequence). V shed 3 bases and J shed 6 bases, with 15 bases lying between them. This CDR3 spans 14 amino acids.

The CDR3 region is CASSQDQKNTGELFF. In DNA, the CDR3 is TGTGCCAGCAGCCAAGATCAGAAGAACACCGGGGAGCTGTTTTTT. The chain uses TRBV4-2 and TRBJ2-2; D ambiguous. In germline, CDR1 is LGHNA, CDR2 YNFKEQ. V was trimmed by 0 bases and J by 1 base, leaving 6 bases between them. The CDR3 has 15 amino acids.

This chain connects TRBV28 to TRBJ2-7; TRBD2 matches 9 bases. V lost 3 bases and J lost 1; bases outside the gene matches: 7. This CDR3 region has 16 residues. Germline V lookup: CDR1 MDHEN, CDR2 SYDVKM. The CDR3 loop is CASSFPIAGVSYEQYF. In nucleotides, the CDR3 is TGTGCCAGCAGTTTTCCAATAGCGGGGGTTTCCTACGAGCAGTACTTC.

J is TRBJ2-7 and V is TRBV7-9, with D possibly matching TRBD1 (5 bases). Deletions cut 0 bases from V and 3 bases from J, with 6 bases between. The CDR3 is made up of 13 amino acids. Germline CDR1 is SEHNR and CDR2 is FQNEAQ (reference sequence). DNA of the CDR3: TGTGCCAGCAGCTTAGCAACAGGCTACGAGCAGTACTTC. Its translation is CASSLATGYEQYF.

The CDR3 nucleotides are TGTGCCAGCAGACGTACTCGGACGTCTAATTCACCCCTCCACTTT. This codes for CASRRTRTSNSPLHF. The gene calls are TRBV3-1 (or the pseudogene TRBV3-2) and TRBJ1-6, with D hard to call. With 6 bases removed from V and 6 bases from J, the gap between germline ends came to 15 bases. Per germline, CDR1 LGHDT and CDR2 YNNKEL (reference sequence). The CDR3 is made up of 15 amino acids.

In this sample, this clone turned up a few times. The chain employs TRBV7-8 and TRBJ1-2; D is unclear. Trimming left V 5 bases short and J 0 bases short, with 10 bases between. The CDR3 extends over 14 amino acids. From germline, CDR1 is SGHVS and CDR2 FQNEAQ. The CDR3 bases are TGTGCCAGCAGCGTTGATACCCCTAACTATGGCTACACCTTC. This codes for CASSVDTPNYGYTF.

V gene TRBV30 combines with J gene TRBJ2-1; 10 nucleotides match TRBD2. The J segment lost 6 bases and the V segment lost 3 bases, leaving 8 bases of the junction unmatched. The germline gives CDR1 GTSNPN, CDR2 SVGIG (reference sequence). The length of the CDR3 is 15 residues. As DNA, the CDR3 is TGTGCCTGGAGAAAGCGGGGGGGCCAGGTCAATGAGCAGTTCTTC. Translation gives CAWRKRGGQVNEQFF.

As for this clone: The sample has other DNA sequences that encode this CDR3 too. The CDR3 DNA follows: TGTGCCAGCAGCCCACCCGGGTTCCTCTATGGCTACACCTTC. The encoded protein is CASSPPGFLYGYTF. The chain is built from TRBV11-2 and TRBJ1-2; unclear D gene. CDR1 and CDR2 (germline): SGHAT, FQNNGV. Trimming stripped 5 bases from V and 4 bases from J, with 14 bases between. The CDR3 covers 14 residues. The whole variable domain, filled in from reference TRBV11-2 and TRBJ1-2, reads EAGVAQSPRYKIIEKRQSVAFWCNPISGHATLYWYQQILGQGPKLLIQFQNNGVVDDSQLPKDRFSAERLKGVDSTLKIQPAKLEDSAVYLCASSPPGFLYGYTFGSGTRLTVV.

On this clone: The sample holds other DNA sequences that translate to the same CDR3. The CDR3 loop reads CASSLRMNTEAFF. The CDR3 nucleotides read TGTGCCAGCAGCCTGAGAATGAACACTGAAGCTTTCTTT. The J gene is TRBJ1-1, the V gene TRBV7-9, with D unclear. The CDR3 totals 13 residues. Trimming removed 5 bases at V and 0 bases at J, with 7 bases between. Germline assignment: CDR1 SEHNR and CDR2 FQNEAQ (reference sequence).

Only a few counts were recorded for this clone. V gene TRBV6-6 combines with J gene TRBJ1-5, with D possibly matching TRBD1 (6 bases). From germline, CDR1 is MNHNY and CDR2 SVGAGI (reference sequence). CDR3 size: 18 residues. The ends were cut back, 5 bases at V and 5 bases at J, with 25 bases in the middle. CDR3 amino acids: CASSHLFSGTTRDQPQHF. CDR3 DNA sequence: TGTGCCAGCAGTCACCTTTTCTCCGGGACAACCCGAGATCAGCCCCAGCATTTT.

The V gene is TRBV5-1, the J gene TRBJ2-2, with D tentatively TRBD1 (5 bases). V was clipped by 4 bases and J by 2 bases, with 15 bases between them. CDR1 and CDR2 (germline): SGHRS, YFSETQ. The CDR3 has 16 amino acids. The CDR3 spells CASSGQGHLNTGELFF. For the CDR3, the DNA is TGCGCCAGCAGCGGTCAGGGCCACTTAAACACCGGGGAGCTGTTTTTT.

This clone was picked up a small number of times. The V and J genes are TRBV5-6 and TRBJ2-1; D is unclear. Trimming pared 2 bases from V and 4 bases from J, leaving 10 bases between. Per germline, CDR1 SGHDT and CDR2 YYEEEE. The CDR3 length is 14 residues. The CDR3 sequence is CASSFGTDYNEQFF. CDR3 bases: TGTGCCAGCAGCTTCGGAACAGATTACAATGAGCAGTTCTTC.

The CDR3 loop is CASSQDKAGTGDTQYF. In DNA, the CDR3 is TGCGCCAGCAGCCAAGATAAGGCAGGGACCGGAGATACGCAGTATTTT. The chain employs TRBV4-1 and TRBJ2-3; D may correspond to TRBD1 or TRBD2 (5 bases each). Germline-derived CDR1 and CDR2 are MGHRA and YSYEKL. V was trimmed by 0 bases and J by 5 bases, leaving 15 bases between them. There are 16 residues in the CDR3.